The entry below describes one T cell receptor (beta chain). This sample is drawn from a study of cytomegalovirus exposure and HLA in healthy donors. In the PCR, 60 Vbeta and 13 Jbeta primers were used. Data came from immunoSEQ multiplex PCR; TCRdb stores just in-frame clones and leaves some out. The top ten clones hold under 2.5% of a sample with about 150,000 clones, 70% to 85% of them seen once. This CDR3 region has 15 residues. Germline-derived CDR1 and CDR2 are MNHEY and SMNVEV (reference sequence). V was cut by 3 bases and J by 2 bases, with 13 bases left in between. This clonotype was obtained from a man aged 25 to 40 in good health and CMV-seronegative. Source material: PBMCs. V is TRBV27 and J is TRBJ1-2; D is ambiguous. The CDR3 is CASSFHSDGNYGYTF. The CDR3, as DNA: TGTGCCAGCAGTTTCCATAGCGACGGAAACTATGGCTACACCTTC.